Reported below is one T cell receptor (beta chain). Its cognate antigen is unknown. This entry belongs to a study of CD8+ T cells in alopecia areata. Study-level background: Each of the treated patients was given oral tofacitinib, 5 to 10 mg twice daily, for moderate-to-severe alopecia areata. Broader study findings: Scalp lesions, especially in alopecia totalis/universalis, had higher clonality than normal scalp. Relative to mice, TCR sharing across patients was less clear, a difference possibly HLA-related.

Germline values: CDR1 LGHNT, CDR2 FRNRAP. This CDR3 is built from 17 residues. With V trimmed by 0 bases and J by 4 bases, 10 bases remained unmatched. Obtained from alopecia areata patients were lesional scalp punch biopsies along with peripheral blood. Sequencing templates came from extracted RNA that was reverse transcribed into cDNA. The protocol was immunoSEQ multiplex PCR, while the TCRdb copy is restricted to in-frame clones and leaves out a portion. The table includes some 240,000 clones, around 62% detected once. The rearrangement joins TRBV12-5 to TRBJ2-7, with 9 bases matching TRBD2. The sequenced sample was CD4+ T cells sorted from blood, obtained at week 0. This TCR derives from a human donor with alopecia areata. The CDR3 reads CASGLVLGLAGPYEQYF. In DNA form, the CDR3 reads TGTGCTAGTGGTTTGGTACTAGGGCTAGCGGGACCGTACGAGCAGTACTTC.